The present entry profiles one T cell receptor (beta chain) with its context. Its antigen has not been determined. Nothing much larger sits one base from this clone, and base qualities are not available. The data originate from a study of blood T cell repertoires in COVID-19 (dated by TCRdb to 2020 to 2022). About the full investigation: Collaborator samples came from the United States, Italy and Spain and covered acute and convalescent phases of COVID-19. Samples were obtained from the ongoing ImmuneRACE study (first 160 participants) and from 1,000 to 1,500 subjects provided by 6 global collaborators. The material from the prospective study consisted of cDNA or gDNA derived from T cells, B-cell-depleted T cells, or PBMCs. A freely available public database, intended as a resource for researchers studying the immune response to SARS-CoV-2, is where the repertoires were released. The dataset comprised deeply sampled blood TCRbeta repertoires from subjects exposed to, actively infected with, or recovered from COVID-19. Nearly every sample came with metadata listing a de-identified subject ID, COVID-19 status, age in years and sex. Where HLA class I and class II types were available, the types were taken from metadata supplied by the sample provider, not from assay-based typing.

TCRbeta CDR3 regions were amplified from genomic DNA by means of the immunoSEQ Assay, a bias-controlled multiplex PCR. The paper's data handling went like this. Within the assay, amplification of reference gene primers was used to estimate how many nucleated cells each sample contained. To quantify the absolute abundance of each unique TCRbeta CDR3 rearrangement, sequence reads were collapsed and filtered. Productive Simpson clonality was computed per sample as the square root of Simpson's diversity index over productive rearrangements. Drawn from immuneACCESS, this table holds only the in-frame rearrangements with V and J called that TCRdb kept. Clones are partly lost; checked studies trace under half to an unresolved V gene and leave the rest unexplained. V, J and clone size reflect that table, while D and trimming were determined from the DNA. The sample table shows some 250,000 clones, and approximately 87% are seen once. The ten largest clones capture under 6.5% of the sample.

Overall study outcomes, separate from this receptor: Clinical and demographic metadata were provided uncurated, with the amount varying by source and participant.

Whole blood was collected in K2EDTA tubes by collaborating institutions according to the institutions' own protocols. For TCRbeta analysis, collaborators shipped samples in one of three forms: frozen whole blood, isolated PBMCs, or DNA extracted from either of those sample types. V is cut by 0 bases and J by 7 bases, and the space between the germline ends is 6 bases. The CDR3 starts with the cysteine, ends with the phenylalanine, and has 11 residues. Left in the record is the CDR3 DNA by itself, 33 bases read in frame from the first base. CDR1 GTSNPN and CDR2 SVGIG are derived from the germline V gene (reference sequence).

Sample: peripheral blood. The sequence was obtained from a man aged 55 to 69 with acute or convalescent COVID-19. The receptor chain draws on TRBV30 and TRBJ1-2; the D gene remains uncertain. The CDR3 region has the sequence CAWSVASGYTF. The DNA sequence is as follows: TGTGCCTGGAGTGTGGCTAGTGGCTACACCTTC.